The sequence of this T cell receptor beta chain was determined in a study of Tregs in tolerant kidney transplant recipients. Data came from immunoSEQ multiplex PCR; TCRdb stores just in-frame clones and leaves some out. Of tens of thousands of clones detected, roughly 90% appear once; the ten largest clones hold approximately 1.4%. Mixed chimerism was transient after nonmyeloablative marrow transplants from related graft donors. Unstimulated regulatory T cells (CD4+CD25+CD127-), CD4+CD25- non-regulatory cells, CD4 and CD8 cells were FACS-sorted from thawed PBMCs. The V end was cut by 6 bases, the J end by 0 bases, with 12 bases between. The CDR3 runs to 15 residues. Germline V CDR1 and CDR2: MNHEY, SVGAGI.

Material: CD4+ T cells from blood (PBMCs), obtained 24 months after the transplant. This receptor was identified in a human patient who received a combined kidney and bone marrow transplant. Some T cells may arise from the graft donor. The chain carries TRBV6-5 and TRBJ1-5, with unresolved D. CDR3 region: CASRRADYSNQPQHF. The CDR3 DNA sequence: TGTGCCAGCAGGAGGGCAGATTATAGCAATCAGCCCCAGCATTTT.